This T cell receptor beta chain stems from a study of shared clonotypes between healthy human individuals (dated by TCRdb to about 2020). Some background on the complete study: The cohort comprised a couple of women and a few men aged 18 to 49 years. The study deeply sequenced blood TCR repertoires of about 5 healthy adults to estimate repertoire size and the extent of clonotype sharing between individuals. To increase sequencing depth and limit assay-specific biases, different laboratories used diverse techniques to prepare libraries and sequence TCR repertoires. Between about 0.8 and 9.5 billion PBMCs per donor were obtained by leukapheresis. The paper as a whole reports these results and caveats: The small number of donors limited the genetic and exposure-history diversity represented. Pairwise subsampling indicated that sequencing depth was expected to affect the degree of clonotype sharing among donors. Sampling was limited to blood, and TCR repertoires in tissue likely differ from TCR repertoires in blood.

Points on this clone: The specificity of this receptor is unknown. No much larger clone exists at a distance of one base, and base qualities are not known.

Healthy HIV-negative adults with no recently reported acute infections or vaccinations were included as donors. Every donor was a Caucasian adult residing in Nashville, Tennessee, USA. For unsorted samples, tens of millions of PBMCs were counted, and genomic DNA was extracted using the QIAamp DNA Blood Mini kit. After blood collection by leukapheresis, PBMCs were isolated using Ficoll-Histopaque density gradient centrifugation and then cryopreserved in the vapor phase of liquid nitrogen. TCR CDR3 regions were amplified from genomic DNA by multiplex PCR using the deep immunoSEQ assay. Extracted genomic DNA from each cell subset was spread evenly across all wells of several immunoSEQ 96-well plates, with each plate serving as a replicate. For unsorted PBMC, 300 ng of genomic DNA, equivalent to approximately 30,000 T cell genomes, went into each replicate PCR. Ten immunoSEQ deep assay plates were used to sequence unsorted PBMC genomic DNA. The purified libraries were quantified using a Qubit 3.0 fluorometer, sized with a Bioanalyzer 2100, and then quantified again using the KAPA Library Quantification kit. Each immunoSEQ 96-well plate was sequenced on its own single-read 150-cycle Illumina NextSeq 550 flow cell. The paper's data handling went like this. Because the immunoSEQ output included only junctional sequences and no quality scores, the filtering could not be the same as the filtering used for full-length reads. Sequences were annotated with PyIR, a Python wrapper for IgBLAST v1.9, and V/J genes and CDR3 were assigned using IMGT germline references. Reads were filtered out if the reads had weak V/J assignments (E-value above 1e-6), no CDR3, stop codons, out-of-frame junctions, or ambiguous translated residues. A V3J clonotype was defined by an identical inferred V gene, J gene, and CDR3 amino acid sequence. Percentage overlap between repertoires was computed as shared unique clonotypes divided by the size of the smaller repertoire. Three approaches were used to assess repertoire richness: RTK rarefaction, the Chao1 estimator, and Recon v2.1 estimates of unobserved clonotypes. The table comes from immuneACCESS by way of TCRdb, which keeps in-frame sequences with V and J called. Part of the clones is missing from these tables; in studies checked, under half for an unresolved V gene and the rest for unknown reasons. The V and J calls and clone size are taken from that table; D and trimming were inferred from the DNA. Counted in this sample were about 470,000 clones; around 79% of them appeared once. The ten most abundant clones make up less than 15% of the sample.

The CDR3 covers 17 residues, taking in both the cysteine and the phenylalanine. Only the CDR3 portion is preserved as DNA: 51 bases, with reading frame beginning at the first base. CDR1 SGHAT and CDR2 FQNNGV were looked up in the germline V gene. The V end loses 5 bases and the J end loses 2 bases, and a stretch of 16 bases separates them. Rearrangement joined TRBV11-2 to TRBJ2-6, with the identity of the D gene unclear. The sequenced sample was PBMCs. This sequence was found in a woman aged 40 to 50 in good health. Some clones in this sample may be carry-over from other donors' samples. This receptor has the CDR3 CASSVRQAWAGANVLTF. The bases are TGTGCCAGCAGCGTCCGTCAGGCATGGGCTGGGGCCAACGTCCTGACTTTC.